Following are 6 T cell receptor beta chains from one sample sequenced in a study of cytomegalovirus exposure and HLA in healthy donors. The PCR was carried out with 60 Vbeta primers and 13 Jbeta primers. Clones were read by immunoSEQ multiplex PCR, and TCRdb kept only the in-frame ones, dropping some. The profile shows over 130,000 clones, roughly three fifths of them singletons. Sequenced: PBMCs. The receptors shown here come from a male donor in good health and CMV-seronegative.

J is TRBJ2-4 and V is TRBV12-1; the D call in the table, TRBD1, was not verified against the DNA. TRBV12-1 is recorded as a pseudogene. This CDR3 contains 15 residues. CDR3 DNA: TGTGCCAGCAGCTTCAAGGACAGAACCAAAAACATTCAGTACTTC. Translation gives CASSFKDRTKNIQYF.

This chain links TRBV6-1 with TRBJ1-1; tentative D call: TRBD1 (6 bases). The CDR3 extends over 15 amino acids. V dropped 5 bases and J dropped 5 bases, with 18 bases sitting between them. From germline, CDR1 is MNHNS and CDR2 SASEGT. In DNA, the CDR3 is TGTGCCAGCAGTTTAAGGACAGTGGGGTGGACTGAAGCTTTCTTT. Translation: CASSLRTVGWTEAFF.

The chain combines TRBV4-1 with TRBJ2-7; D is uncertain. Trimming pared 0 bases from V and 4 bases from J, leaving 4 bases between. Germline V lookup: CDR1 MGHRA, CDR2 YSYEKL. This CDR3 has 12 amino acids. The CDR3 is CASSQDSYEQYF. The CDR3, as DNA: TGCGCCAGCAGCCAAGATTCATACGAGCAGTACTTC.

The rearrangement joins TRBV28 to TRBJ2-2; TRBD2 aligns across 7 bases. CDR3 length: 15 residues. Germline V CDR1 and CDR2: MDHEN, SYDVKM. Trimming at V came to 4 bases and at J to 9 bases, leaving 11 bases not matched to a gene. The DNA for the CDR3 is TGTGCCAGCAGTTACGAAGGGGCGGGGGTTCGGGAGCTGTTTTTT. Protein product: CASSYEGAGVRELFF.

The CDR3 DNA sequence: TGTGCCAGCAGTGAAAGTACAGGGTCGGGGGAGCAGTACTTC. Its protein product is CASSESTGSGEQYF. This rearrangement joins TRBV2 to TRBJ2-7; TRBD1 is a possible D gene (6 bases). The CDR3 is 14 amino acids. Per germline, CDR1 SNHLY and CDR2 FYNNEI. V lost 2 bases and J 7 bases, leaving 15 bases between the germline ends.

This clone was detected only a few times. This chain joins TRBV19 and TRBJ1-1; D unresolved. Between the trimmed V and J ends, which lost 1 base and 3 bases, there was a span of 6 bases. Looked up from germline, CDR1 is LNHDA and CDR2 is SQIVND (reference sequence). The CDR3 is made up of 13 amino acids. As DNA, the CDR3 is TGTGCCAGTAGTATAGGGGGAGACACTGAAGCTTTCTTT. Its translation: CASSIGGDTEAFF.